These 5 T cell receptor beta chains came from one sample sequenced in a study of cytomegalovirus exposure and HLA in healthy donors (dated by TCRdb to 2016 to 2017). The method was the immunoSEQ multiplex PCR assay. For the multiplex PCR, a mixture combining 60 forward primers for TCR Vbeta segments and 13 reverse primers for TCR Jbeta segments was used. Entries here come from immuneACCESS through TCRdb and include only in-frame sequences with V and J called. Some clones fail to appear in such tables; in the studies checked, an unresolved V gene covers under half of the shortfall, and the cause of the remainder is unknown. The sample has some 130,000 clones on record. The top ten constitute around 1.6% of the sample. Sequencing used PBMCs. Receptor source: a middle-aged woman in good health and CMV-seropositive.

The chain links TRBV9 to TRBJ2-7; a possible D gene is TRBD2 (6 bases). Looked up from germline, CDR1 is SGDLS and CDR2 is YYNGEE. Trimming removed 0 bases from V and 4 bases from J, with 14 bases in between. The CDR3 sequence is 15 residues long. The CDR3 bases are TGTGCCAGCAGCGTAGAGGGCGGTGGGGGGTACGAGCAGTACTTC. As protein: CASSVEGGGGYEQYF. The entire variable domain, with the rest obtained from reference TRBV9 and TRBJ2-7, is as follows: DSGVTQTPKHLITATGQRVTLRCSPRSGDLSVYWYQQSLDQGLQFLIQYYNGEERAKGNILERFSAQQFPDLHSELNLSSLELGDSALYFCASSVEGGGGYEQYFGPGTRLTVT.

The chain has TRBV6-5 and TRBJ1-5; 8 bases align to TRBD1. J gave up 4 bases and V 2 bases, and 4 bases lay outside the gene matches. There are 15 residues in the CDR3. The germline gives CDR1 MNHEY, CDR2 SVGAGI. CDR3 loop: CASSYTRDRNQPQHF. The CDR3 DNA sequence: TGTGCCAGCAGTTACACCCGGGACAGGAATCAGCCCCAGCATTTT.

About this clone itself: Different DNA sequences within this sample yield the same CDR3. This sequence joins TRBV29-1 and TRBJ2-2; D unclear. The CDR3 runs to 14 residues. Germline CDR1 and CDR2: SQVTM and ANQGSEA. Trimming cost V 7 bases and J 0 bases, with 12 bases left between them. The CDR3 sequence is CSAYLLANTGELFF. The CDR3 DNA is TGCAGCGCGTATTTGCTAGCGAACACCGGGGAGCTGTTTTTT.

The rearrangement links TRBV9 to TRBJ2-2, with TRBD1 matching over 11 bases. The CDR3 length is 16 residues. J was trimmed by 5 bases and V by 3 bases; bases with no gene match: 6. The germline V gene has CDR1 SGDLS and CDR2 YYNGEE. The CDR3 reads CASSAGTGGKTGELFF. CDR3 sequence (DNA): TGTGCCAGCAGCGCCGGGACAGGGGGGAAAACCGGGGAGCTGTTTTTT. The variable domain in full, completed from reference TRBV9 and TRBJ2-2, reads DSGVTQTPKHLITATGQRVTLRCSPRSGDLSVYWYQQSLDQGLQFLIQYYNGEERAKGNILERFSAQQFPDLHSELNLSSLELGDSALYFCASSAGTGGKTGELFFGEGSRLTVL.

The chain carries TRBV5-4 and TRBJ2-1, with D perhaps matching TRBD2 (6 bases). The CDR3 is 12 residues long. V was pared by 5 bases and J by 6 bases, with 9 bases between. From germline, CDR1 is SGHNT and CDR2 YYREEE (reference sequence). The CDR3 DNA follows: TGTGCCAGCAGTGGAGGGAGCAATGAGCAGTTCTTC. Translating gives CASSGGSNEQFF.